This TCR beta chain was identified during a study of T cell changes during pregnancy in multiple sclerosis. Germline CDR1 is SGHNT and CDR2 is YYREEE (reference sequence). The CDR3 runs 18 residues. V lost 0 bases to trimming and J lost 7 bases; unmatched junction nucleotides: 17. Clones were read by immunoSEQ multiplex PCR, and TCRdb kept only the in-frame ones, dropping some. The profile shows roughly 100,000 clones, almost 95% of them singletons. The clonotype was recovered from a female donor with multiple sclerosis, enrolled in a pregnancy study. The sequences come from peripheral blood, collected after pregnancy. The chain has TRBV5-4 and TRBJ2-7, with 9 bases matching TRBD1. The CDR3 sequence is CASSLAGQGHYLLGEQYF. As DNA, the CDR3 is TGTGCCAGCAGCTTGGCGGGACAGGGACATTACCTCCTAGGGGAGCAGTACTTC.